These T cell receptor beta chains were read from a single sample in a study of T cell responses to AZD1222 COVID-19 vaccine. Libraries were prepared by immunoSEQ multiplex PCR; TCRdb keeps only in-frame clonotypes and omits some of them. The sample holds under 70,000 clones; roughly 80% are singletons and the top ten take around 15%. This specimen was peripheral blood, taken on day 0 of AZD1222 vaccination. Receptors were obtained from an adult in good health. Each CDR3 is given without its conserved first and last residue. Each record gives: V gene, CDR3 protein.

TRBV6-5 ASSYGGIGNQPQH
TRBV3-1/TRBV3-2 ASSPSTSTGAYTEAF
TRBV7-8 ASSLGWGLSYEQY
TRBV10-3 AISGLAGGSSYEQY
TRBV4-3 ASSQDSATRGYT
TRBV11-2 ASSLGAAQY
TRBV2 ASTRDSKDGELF
TRBV5-8 ASSLGVTEAF
TRBV19 ASRLSGGGTYEQY
TRBV4-1 ASSPRTGPNTGELF
TRBV7-2 ASSRYSGGGLQNEQF
TRBV5-5 ASSPYWGQGNSEQY
TRBV3-1/TRBV3-2 ASSQVRANEKLF
TRBV6-5 ASSPLGLYTEAF
TRBV2 ASSVKRGAYTDTQY
TRBV10-3 AISESGDFHGYT
TRBV19 ASSSGVSYQPQH
TRBV12-2 ASRLALEGKGGNQPQH
TRBV24-1 ATKDLAGELF
TRBV30 AWSLYNEQF
TRBV6-5 ASSPTGHGGSPLH
TRBV19 ASSYRGQQPQH
TRBV19 ASSGWAWDQRENTEAF
TRBV7-2 ASTSPVPGGFGPQH
TRBV27 ASSFGSAYEQY
TRBV7-2 ASSPRDKNQPQH
TRBV29-1 SVEDPSRYGYT
TRBV7-8 ASTRLAGPDTQY
TRBV12-5 ASGPPLAGSSYNEQF
TRBV10-2 ASSPGQDNQPQH
TRBV6-5 ASSPQSPTYEQY
TRBV18 ASSPEDGPNEKLF
TRBV11-2 ASSLRGAQETQY
TRBV27 ASSLGQGRETQY
TRBV15 ATSGILNTEAF
TRBV7-8 ASSLLAIYDQPQH
TRBV4-1 ASSQHDRVFEAF
TRBV18 ASSLGQPGTNEKLF
TRBV3-1/TRBV3-2 ASSQRIGQVYNEQF
TRBV4-3 ASSQEGGRGEAF
TRBV6-2/TRBV6-3 ASSYDTTVWAEAF